These 18 T cell receptor beta chains share one sample of origin, sequenced in a study of T cell changes during pregnancy in multiple sclerosis. Assay: immunoSEQ multiplex PCR; the TCRdb copy retains only in-frame clones and omits some. The table has 18,000 or so clones, about 87% seen once. The sample here was CD8+ T cells from peripheral blood mononuclear cells, taken in the third trimester of pregnancy. These TCRs come from a female donor in good health, enrolled as a control in a pregnancy study.

The chain combines TRBV28 with TRBJ2-5; 8 bases match TRBD1. Germline loops: CDR1 MDHEN, CDR2 SYDVKM. Trimming cost V 1 base and J 5 bases; bases outside gene matches: 9. There are 16 residues in the CDR3. The CDR3 loop reads CASSLLVRTGRETQYF. Here the CDR3 DNA reads TGTGCCAGCAGTTTATTGGTTCGGACAGGGAGGGAGACCCAGTACTTC.

This sequence joins TRBV27 and TRBJ2-7, with 7 bases matching TRBD1. The V segment lost 5 bases and the J segment 3 bases; nucleotides outside the gene matches: 7. The CDR3 covers 14 residues. Germline assignment: CDR1 MNHEY and CDR2 SMNVEV (reference sequence). The CDR3 protein is CASSPQDRFYEQYF. DNA for the CDR3: TGTGCCAGCAGTCCACAGGACAGGTTCTACGAGCAGTACTTC.

This sequence joins TRBV28 and TRBJ2-7; TRBD2 agrees at 8 bases. This CDR3 has 17 amino acids. V shed 0 bases, J shed 2 bases, and the junction held 9 bases outside the gene matches. Germline V CDR1 and CDR2: MDHEN, SYDVKM. The chain's CDR3 is CASSLWSRGSGAYEQYF. In DNA, the CDR3 is TGTGCCAGCAGTTTATGGTCCCGAGGTAGCGGGGCCTACGAGCAGTACTTC.

Concerning this clone itself: Being one base from a much bigger clone, this may be a read error. The identical CDR3 is also encoded by other nucleotide sequences in the sample. V gene TRBV6-1 combines with J gene TRBJ2-3; 14 bases are a match to TRBD2. V dropped 4 bases and J dropped 4; count of bases not matched to a gene: 1. Germline V gives CDR1 MNHNS, CDR2 SASEGT. The CDR3 consists of 15 residues. The CDR3 coding sequence is TGTGCCAGCAGTGGACTAGCGGGAGGGCCAGATACGCAGTATTTT. It yields the protein CASSGLAGGPDTQYF.

The chain is built from TRBV4-1 and TRBJ1-2; D is undetermined. V lost 1 base and J lost 0, with 9 bases in between. Germline assignment: CDR1 MGHRA and CDR2 YSYEKL. The CDR3 spans 15 residues. This chain's CDR3 is CASSQAEIANYGYTF. DNA of the CDR3: TGCGCCAGCAGCCAAGCCGAGATAGCTAACTATGGCTACACCTTC.

The V call is TRBV28, the J call TRBJ1-2; 7 bases match TRBD1. Per germline, CDR1 MDHEN and CDR2 SYDVKM. This CDR3 spans 12 amino acids. Trimming removed 8 bases from V and 7 bases from J; junction bases left unmatched: 7. The CDR3 nucleotides read TGTGCCAGCGATCAAGACAGGGTTGGCTACACCTTC. Its translation: CASDQDRVGYTF.

This sequence joins TRBV4-2 and TRBJ2-1; TRBD2 matches 10 bases. Trimming removed 5 bases from V and 5 bases from J; junction bases left unmatched: 9. Looked up from germline, CDR1 is LGHNA and CDR2 is YNFKEQ. The CDR3 sequence is 16 residues long. Here the CDR3 reads CASSSGGTSGDNEQFF. CDR3 coding DNA: TGTGCCAGCAGCTCTGGGGGCACTAGCGGGGACAATGAGCAGTTCTTC.

The chain joins TRBV11-3 to TRBJ2-2; 8 nucleotides agree with TRBD2. CDR3 size: 14 residues. J gave up 4 bases and V 4 bases, and 2 bases lay outside the gene matches. Germline-derived CDR1 and CDR2 are SGHNT and YENEEA. The CDR3 loop reads CASSSGGLTGELFF. The CDR3 nucleotides read TGTGCCAGCAGCTCGGGGGGGCTCACCGGGGAGCTGTTTTTT. The whole variable domain, remainder taken from reference TRBV11-3 and TRBJ2-2, is EAGVVQSPRYKIIEKKQPVAFWCNPISGHNTLYWYLQNLGQGPELLIRYENEEAVDDSQLPKDRFSAERLKGVDSTLKIQPAELGDSAVYLCASSSGGLTGELFFGEGSRLTVL.

The chain recombines TRBV4-1 with TRBJ2-5; D might be TRBD2 (7 bases). CDR3 length: 14 residues. Germline loops: CDR1 MGHRA, CDR2 YSYEKL. V lost 4 bases, J lost 3 bases, and 12 bases lay in between. The CDR3 sequence: CASSRGGDEETQYF. The CDR3 nucleotides are TGCGCCAGCAGCCGAGGGGGGGACGAAGAGACCCAGTACTTC.

The chain uses TRBV15 and TRBJ2-2; TRBD2 matches 9 bases. CDR3 size: 18 residues. CDR1 is LNHNV and CDR2 is YYDKDF in the germline V gene (reference sequence). With V trimmed by 0 bases and J by 5 bases, 10 bases remained unmatched. CDR3 nucleotides: TGTGCCACCAGCAGAGATCTTACCGCGGGAGGGCGGACCGGGGAGCTGTTTTTT. Translated, it gives CATSRDLTAGGRTGELFF.

The count of this clone is one. The chain recombines TRBV7-2 with TRBJ2-7; D is possibly TRBD1 (5 bases). Trimming removed 1 base from V and 4 bases from J, with 14 bases in between. The CDR3 sequence is 15 residues long. CDR1 and CDR2 (germline): SGHTA, FQGNSA. Written as DNA, the CDR3 is TGTGCCAGCAGCTTAGTGCGACAGCCTATTTACGAGCAGTACTTC. Its protein product is CASSLVRQPIYEQYF.

The chain carries TRBV5-6 and TRBJ2-1; maybe TRBD2 (7 bases). Per the germline V gene, CDR1 is SGHDT and CDR2 is YYEEEE. Trimming pared 4 bases from V and 3 bases from J, leaving 11 bases between. CDR3 length equals 14 residues. CDR3 in DNA: TGTGCCAGCAGCCCGGGGGGCAGCTACAATGAGCAGTTCTTC. It translates to CASSPGGSYNEQFF. Based on the CDR3 plus reference TRBV5-6 and TRBJ2-1, the full variable domain is DAGVTQSPTHLIKTRGQQVTLRCSPKSGHDTVSWYQQALGQGPQFIFQYYEEEERQRGNFPDRFSGHQFPNYSSELNVNALLLGDSALYLCASSPGGSYNEQFFGPGTRLTVL.

This sequence joins TRBV7-6 and TRBJ2-5; D is uncertain. The CDR3 loop spans 15 amino acids. Trimming cost V 4 bases and J 2 bases, with 14 bases left between them. The germline V gene encodes CDR1 SGHVS and CDR2 FNYEAQ. In nucleotides, the CDR3 is TGTGCCAGCAGCTACGAGGCGGCATGGCAAGAGACCCAGTACTTC. Amino acid sequence: CASSYEAAWQETQYF.

This clone was found once. This chain links TRBV27 with TRBJ1-2; the D is unclear. CDR1 and CDR2 from the germline V gene are MNHEY and SMNVEV (reference sequence). The CDR3 consists of 12 residues. Trimming cost V 6 bases and J 4 bases, with 9 bases left between them. The CDR3 DNA follows: TGTGCCAGCAGAGGAGGAGGCTATGGCTACACCTTC. Translation: CASRGGGYGYTF.

This clone occurred once. This rearrangement joins TRBV19 to TRBJ1-6; 8 positions agree with TRBD1. Germline V gives CDR1 LNHDA, CDR2 SQIVND (reference sequence). The CDR3 contains 17 residues. V lost 3 bases, J lost 2 bases, and 6 bases stayed unmatched. Written as DNA, the CDR3 is TGTGCCAGTAGTATTTCACAGGGGGTCACCTATAATTCACCCCTCCACTTT. Translation: CASSISQGVTYNSPLHF.

This chain uses TRBV9 with TRBJ2-1, with TRBD2 as a possible D gene (6 bases). Trimming shortened V by 1 base and J by 7 bases, and 15 bases separated the two germline ends. The CDR3 runs 15 residues. Germline-derived CDR1 and CDR2 are SGDLS and YYNGEE. CDR3 loop: CASSVYGGPSNEQFF. CDR3 DNA sequence: TGTGCCAGCAGCGTATACGGGGGTCCTTCTAATGAGCAGTTCTTC. The complete variable domain, with remaining parts taken from reference TRBV9 and TRBJ2-1, reads DSGVTQTPKHLITATGQRVTLRCSPRSGDLSVYWYQQSLDQGLQFLIQYYNGEERAKGNILERFSAQQFPDLHSELNLSSLELGDSALYFCASSVYGGPSNEQFFGPGTRLTVL.

The gene calls are TRBV4-2 and TRBJ2-5; D is perhaps TRBD2 (6 bases). Germline values: CDR1 LGHNA, CDR2 YNFKEQ. Trimming removed 4 bases at V and 1 base at J, with 10 bases between. The CDR3 has 14 amino acids. The CDR3 nucleotides are TGTGCCAGCAGCCTAGGGGACTCCCAAGAGACCCAGTACTTC. Its protein product is CASSLGDSQETQYF.

This clone is a singleton in its sample. The chain recombines TRBV6-4 with TRBJ2-2; 9 positions match TRBD2. This CDR3 spans 14 amino acids. Germline assignment: CDR1 MRHNA and CDR2 SNTAGT. V was clipped by 3 bases and J by 4 bases; unmatched bases: 0. Here the CDR3 reads CASSERGGTGELFF. DNA of the CDR3: TGTGCCAGCAGTGAGCGGGGGGGCACCGGGGAGCTGTTTTTT.